Listed below are T cell receptor beta chains from one sample, sequenced in a study of cytomegalovirus exposure and HLA in healthy donors. Generated by immunoSEQ multiplex PCR, the TCRdb table keeps only in-frame clones and is missing some. Found here are 120,000 to 150,000 clones, around 75% of them singletons; the top ten hold 1.5% to 2%. Input material: PBMCs. The receptors were sampled from a woman aged 25 to 39 in good health and CMV-seronegative. The CDR3 runs from the conserved cysteine through the conserved F or W. A D gene is named only where the DNA matches it firmly. Expanded clones get a size class; other rows say once, few or many, or leave the size out.

TRBJ1-2,NA,once,TRBV28,12,TGTGCCAGCATCGACGAGGGCTATGGCTACACCTTC,CASIDEGYGYTF
TRBJ2-1,TRBD2,NA,TRBV7-8,14,TGTGCCAGCAGCAGGGGACTAGGGCTAAATGAGCAGTTCTTC,CASSRGLGLNEQFF
TRBJ1-6,NA,NA,TRBV7-2,14,TGTGCCAGCAGCTTCCGGGGGAGAGGCTCACCCCTCCACTTT,CASSFRGRGSPLHF
TRBJ2-4,NA,few,TRBV7-9,16,TGTGCCAGCAGCTCAACATATGACAGGAATAAAAACATTCAGTACTTC,CASSSTYDRNKNIQYF
TRBJ2-1,NA,NA,TRBV28,13,TGTGCCAGCAGTTTTTCCCCCTCCAATGAGCAGTTCTTC,CASSFSPSNEQFF
TRBJ2-1,TRBD2,NA,TRBV5-4,16,TGTGCCAGCAGCCGACAGGGACTAGCGGACTACAATGAGCAGTTCTTC,CASSRQGLADYNEQFF
TRBJ1-2,NA,NA,TRBV28,14,TGTGCCAGCAGCTCCCCCCGGGGGGCGTATGGCTACACCTTC,CASSSPRGAYGYTF
TRBJ1-2,TRBD1,NA,TRBV27,17,TGTGCCAGCTGCCCCCTTGGGACCGGGACAGGGGACTATGGCTACACCTTC,CASCPLGTGTGDYGYTF
TRBJ2-7,NA,few,TRBV6-1,14,TGTGCCAGCGGGGGCCGGGGTTGGGGCTACGAGCAGTACTTC,CASGGRGWGYEQYF
TRBJ2-1,TRBD2,NA,TRBV18,15,TGTGCCAGCTCACCAATAGCGGGAGCCTACAATGAGCAGTTCTTC,CASSPIAGAYNEQFF
TRBJ2-7,TRBD2,many,TRBV4-1,15,TGCGCCAGCAGCCTCGGGACTAGCGGGACCTACGAGCAGTACTTC,CASSLGTSGTYEQYF
TRBJ1-3,TRBD1,NA,TRBV7-9,16,TGTGCCAGCAGCTTAGGGCGGGACAGGGCTGGAAACACCATATATTTT,CASSLGRDRAGNTIYF
TRBJ1-2,TRBD1,NA,TRBV6-4,20,TGTGCCAGCCCGGGATCACAGGGGAAGTTGAGCTTTGCGGCCCCCGATGGCTACACCTTC,CASPGSQGKLSFAAPDGYTF
TRBJ2-6,NA,NA,TRBV28,13,TGTGCCAGCAGCCAGTCTGGGGCCAACGTCCTGACTTTC,CASSQSGANVLTF
TRBJ1-4,NA,few,TRBV19,15,TGTGCCAGTTCGAAATGGAAAAGGGAGAATGAAAAACTGTTTTTT,CASSKWKRENEKLFF
TRBJ1-4,TRBD1,NA,TRBV7-9,13,TGTGCCAGCAGTTCACAGGGGGTCGAAAAACTGTTTTTT,CASSSQGVEKLFF
TRBJ2-3,TRBD2,NA,TRBV5-4,16,TGTGCCAGCAGCTTGGGGCAGCGGGGGGATGAAGATACGCAGTATTTT,CASSLGQRGDEDTQYF
TRBJ2-3,TRBD2,NA,TRBV19,18,TGTGCCAGTAGTACCCGTCTTACAGCGGGGGGGTACACAGATACGCAGTATTTT,CASSTRLTAGGYTDTQYF
TRBJ2-1,TRBD2,NA,TRBV28,15,TGTGCCAGCAGGCTTCACTCATCTAGCGGAGATCACCAGTTCTTC,CASRLHSSSGDHQFF
TRBJ1-1,NA,NA,TRBV29-1,13,TGCAGCGTTCGTCCAGGGTCATTCACTGAAGCTTTCTTT,CSVRPGSFTEAFF